The 28 T cell receptor beta chains given below trace back to one sample, sequenced in a study of blood T cells in healthy people across ages. Primed by a sample-barcoded 5' primer and a J-beta primer mix, a second PCR proceeded for about 7 to 11 cycles. TCRdb used MiXCR to reprocess the 5' RACE reads, holding one entry per CDR3 protein. The data contain about 970,000 distinct CDR3 sequences, roughly 50% of them seen just once; the ten biggest clones take up around a fifth. The sample comprised blood. These receptors were collected from an older woman in good health.

The CDR3 DNA follows: TGTGCCAGCTTCCAAGGCTTGAACTATGGCTACACCTTC. It yields the protein CASFQGLNYGYTF. The V and J genes are TRBV28 and TRBJ1-2; D is undetermined. In germline, CDR1 is MDHEN, CDR2 SYDVKM. There are 13 residues in the CDR3. V lost 8 bases to trimming and J lost 2 bases, with 12 bases between them.

V and J are TRBV27 and TRBJ2-7; 9 positions match TRBD1. V shed 2 bases and J 5 bases; nucleotides not matched to a gene: 4. The CDR3 has 14 amino acids. CDR1 and CDR2 from the germline V gene are MNHEY and SMNVEV (reference sequence). The CDR3 protein is CASSLKDRGHEQYF. CDR3 nucleotide sequence: TGTGCCAGCAGTTTAAAGGACAGGGGCCACGAGCAGTACTTC.

The sample holds a few counts of this clonotype. The V call is TRBV2, the J call TRBJ2-3; TRBD2 agrees at 12 bases. J gave up 0 bases and V 6 bases, and 4 bases lay outside the gene matches. This CDR3 contains 16 residues. The germline V gene encodes CDR1 SNHLY and CDR2 FYNNEI. The CDR3 protein is CASRTSGRLSTDTQYF. CDR3 coding DNA: TGTGCCAGCAGGACTAGCGGGAGACTGAGCACAGATACGCAGTATTTT.

This chain links TRBV12-3 or TRBV12-4 with TRBJ2-4, with unresolved D. The J call is doubtful: the DNA matches TRBJ2-7 better. The CDR3 has 15 residues. The CDR3 reads CASSSKYGQSYEQYF. The CDR3 DNA follows: TGTGCCAGCAGCTCCAAGTACGGGCAATCCTACGAGCAGTACTTC.

A note on this clonotype: A much larger clone differs by one base, so this may be a read error. V and J are TRBV6-1 and TRBJ2-3; 10 bases are shared with TRBD1. The CDR3 spans 17 residues. V lost 4 bases, J lost 3 bases, and 10 bases stayed unmatched. Per germline, CDR1 MNHNS and CDR2 SASEGT. The CDR3 loop is CASSGTGTGVVTDTQYF. As DNA, the CDR3 is TGTGCCAGCAGTGGAACTGGGACAGGGGTGGTTACAGATACGCAGTATTTT.

This clonotype came up a few times. The rearrangement links TRBV3-1 to TRBJ2-7; no clear D. The CDR3 spans 12 residues. Trimming pared 3 bases from V and 4 bases from J, leaving 7 bases between. Germline V gene sequence: CDR1 LGHDT, CDR2 YNNKEL (reference sequence). CDR3 sequence reads: CASSHKSYEQYF. CDR3 nucleotide sequence: TGTGCCAGCAGCCACAAGAGTTACGAGCAGTACTTC.

CDR3 in amino acids: CASSFTSAGSSSYNEQYF. The CDR3 DNA is TGTGCCAGCAGCTTTACCAGTGCGGGGAGCAGCTCCTACAATGAGCAGTACTTC. V and J are TRBV7-2 and TRBJ2-1, with a tentative D call TRBD2 (6 bases). The J call may be wrong; the DNA end is better matched by TRBJ2-7. Germline-derived CDR1 and CDR2 are SGHTA and FQGNSA. The CDR3 is 18 amino acids.

The chain uses TRBV20-1 and TRBJ1-1, with a tentative D call TRBD1 (5 bases). The V gene's germline CDR1 is DFQATT and CDR2 SNEGSKA (reference sequence). V was clipped by 6 bases and J by 3 bases, with 14 bases between them. The CDR3 contains 13 residues. CDR3 coding DNA: TGCAGTGCGGATCCAGGGCTCCACACTGAAGCTTTCTTT. Protein sequence: CSADPGLHTEAFF.

V usage is TRBV6-5 and J usage is TRBJ2-7, with D possibly being TRBD2 (5 bases). This CDR3 has 14 residues. The V gene's germline CDR1 is MNHEY and CDR2 SVGAGI. V lost 2 bases, J lost 0 bases, and 8 bases lay in between. The CDR3: CASSYTTSSYEQYF. In DNA form, the CDR3 reads TGTGCCAGCAGTTACACAACTAGCTCCTACGAGCAGTACTTC.

The chain carries TRBV20-1 and TRBJ1-5; no clear D. Trimming took off 6 bases at V and 5 bases at J, with 17 bases between the two ends. This CDR3 region has 14 residues. The V gene's germline CDR1 is DFQATT and CDR2 SNEGSKA (reference sequence). CDR3 in amino acids: CSAKVVGLHQPQHF. CDR3 bases: TGCAGTGCCAAAGTCGTGGGGTTGCATCAGCCCCAGCATTTT.

The J gene is TRBJ2-2, the V gene TRBV2, with a weak D call TRBD1 (6 bases). Germline V gene lookup returns CDR1 SNHLY and CDR2 FYNNEI. The V gene lost 4 bases and the J gene lost 2 bases, with 20 bases spanning the gap. This CDR3 has 18 amino acids. The CDR3 DNA follows: TGTGCCAGCAGTGGATTGGTACCCAGGGGACCTAACACCGGGGAGCTGTTTTTT. It is translated as CASSGLVPRGPNTGELFF.

V and J are TRBV28 and TRBJ2-1, with D unresolved. V was trimmed by 4 bases and J by 10 bases, leaving 11 bases between them. This CDR3 region has 12 residues. Per germline, CDR1 MDHEN and CDR2 SYDVKM. The CDR3 nucleotides are TGTGCCAGCAGTTCCCGCAGGACCGAGCAGTTCTTC. Protein sequence: CASSSRRTEQFF.

The chain carries TRBV19 and TRBJ2-7, with 7 bases aligning to TRBD2. The CDR3 length is 14 residues. V was clipped by 1 base and J by 0 bases; unmatched bases: 0. The germline gives CDR1 LNHDA, CDR2 SQIVND (reference sequence). The CDR3 DNA follows: TGTGCCAGTAGTATAGGGACTAGCTCCTACGAGCAGTACTTC. It is translated as CASSIGTSSYEQYF.

The chain couples TRBV5-1 to TRBJ2-5, with D maybe TRBD2 (6 bases). V gave up 4 bases and J gave up 11 bases, with 18 bases separating them. Germline CDR1 and CDR2: SGHRS and YFSETQ. The CDR3 loop spans 13 amino acids. DNA for the CDR3: TGCGCCAGCAGCAACGGGGGTTACAATGAGCAGTACTTC. This gives the protein CASSNGGYNEQYF.

This chain uses TRBV12-3 or TRBV12-4 with TRBJ2-7; D gene uncertain. The CDR3 covers 14 residues. The ends were cut back, 1 base at V and 2 bases at J, with 9 bases in the middle. As DNA, the CDR3 is TGTGCCAGCAGTTTAGGGCTAACGGCCTACGAGCAGTACTTC. As protein: CASSLGLTAYEQYF.

This chain links TRBV6-2 or TRBV6-3 with TRBJ2-1; D not certain. Trimming removed 6 bases from V and 0 bases from J, with 12 bases in between. Germline loops: CDR1 MNHEY, CDR2 SVGEGT. CDR3 size: 15 residues. The CDR3 loop reads CASSLKPSSYNEQFF. The DNA of the CDR3 is TGTGCCAGCAGCCTTAAACCCAGCTCCTACAATGAGCAGTTCTTC.

This clonotype was observed a few times. The chain is built from TRBV12-3 or TRBV12-4 and TRBJ2-3; no firm D call. This CDR3 region has 16 residues. Trimming left V 4 bases short and J 4 bases short, with 18 bases between. The DNA for the CDR3 is TGTGCCAGCAGTTCCCGGACCCAAATCGGCCCAGATACGCAGTATTTT. It translates to CASSSRTQIGPDTQYF.

This chain joins TRBV11-2 and TRBJ2-3; D gene uncertain. The germline V gene encodes CDR1 SGHAT and CDR2 FQNNGV. The V and J ends lost 4 bases and 2 bases respectively, with 10 bases between them. The CDR3 loop spans 14 amino acids. The CDR3 DNA follows: TGTGCCAGCAGCTCTCACCTTTCCACAGATACGCAGTATTTT. Translation: CASSSHLSTDTQYF.

The gene calls are TRBV24-1 and TRBJ2-5; D perhaps matches TRBD2 (5 bases). Trimming took off 5 bases at V and 4 bases at J, with 22 bases between the two ends. The germline V gene has CDR1 KGHDR and CDR2 SFDVKD. The CDR3 covers 17 residues. The CDR3 DNA reads as TGTGCCACCAGTGGCCCAGTTTTGGCAGACCGGGGAGAGACCCAGTACTTC. The encoded protein is CATSGPVLADRGETQYF.

The chain combines TRBV7-2 with TRBJ2-1; TRBD1 might be the D (5 bases). CDR1 and CDR2 from the germline V gene are SGHTA and FQGNSA. V was trimmed by 5 bases and J by 9 bases, leaving 14 bases between them. CDR3 length equals 13 residues. CDR3 bases: TGTGCCAGCAGCCTACAGGTACGGATTGAGCAGTTCTTC. As protein: CASSLQVRIEQFF.

The chain recombines TRBV6-2 or TRBV6-3 with TRBJ2-5; D gene ambiguous. The CDR3 covers 14 residues. Trimming stripped 2 bases from V and 11 bases from J, with 18 bases between. Germline V gives CDR1 MNHEY, CDR2 SVGEGT. The CDR3 reads CASSYTPLSNEQYF. The CDR3 nucleotides are TGTGCCAGCAGTTACACCCCGTTGAGCAATGAGCAGTACTTC.

About this clonotype: This is likely a read error, given that the CDR3 carries no conserved phenylalanine or tryptophan at its end. The DNA is left out, because the CDR3 cannot be placed on it with certainty; the CDR3 is given as TCRdb lists it. V gene TRBV7-2 combines with J gene TRBJ2-1. The CDR3 sequence runs 14 residues, both termini included. Germline lookup yields CDR1 SGHTA and CDR2 FQGNSA. This CDR3 reads CASTLDPSYNEQLV.

This rearrangement joins TRBV20-1 to TRBJ2-1; D uncertain. Per the germline V gene, CDR1 is DFQATT and CDR2 is SNEGSKA (reference sequence). The CDR3 totals 13 residues. The V and J ends lost 3 bases and 9 bases respectively, with 15 bases between them. The CDR3 loop is CSARVGNRPEQFF. The DNA for the CDR3 is TGCAGTGCTAGGGTAGGTAACAGACCTGAGCAGTTCTTC.

This clonotype was seen only a few times. The chain joins TRBV10-3 to TRBJ2-7; 9 bases line up with TRBD1. Per the germline V gene, CDR1 is ENHRY and CDR2 is SYGVKD. Trimming removed 6 bases from V and 1 base from J; junction bases left unmatched: 10. The CDR3 length is 16 residues. CDR3 sequence reads: CAIRGNVGQGSYEQYF. CDR3 bases: TGTGCCATCAGGGGGAATGTTGGACAGGGGTCCTACGAGCAGTACTTC.

The table lists this clonotype with a count of one. The V and J genes are TRBV7-2 and TRBJ1-6; tentatively, D is TRBD1 (5 bases). V lost 8 bases, J lost 5 bases, and 7 bases lay in between. The CDR3 contains 12 residues. Per the germline V gene, CDR1 is SGHTA and CDR2 is FQGNSA. The DNA of the CDR3 is TGTGCCAGCGGGGGGAATAATTCACCCCTCCACTTT. Protein sequence: CASGGNNSPLHF. Full variable domain (rest looked up from reference TRBV7-2 and TRBJ1-6): GAGVSQSPSNKVTEKGKDVELRCDPISGHTALYWYRQSLGQGLEFLIYFQGNSAPDKSGLPSDRFSAERTGGSVSTLTIQRTQQEDSAVYLCASGGNNSPLHFGNGTRLTVT.

The chain links TRBV21-1 to TRBJ2-5; the D call in the table, TRBD2, was not verified against the DNA. TRBV21-1 is flagged as a pseudogene. The CDR3 is 16 amino acids. The CDR3 nucleotides are TGTGCCAGCAGCAAAGCGGCGGGAGGGCCCCTAGAGACCCAGTACTTC. This codes for CASSKAAGGPLETQYF.

V gene TRBV6-5 combines with J gene TRBJ2-5; tentatively, D is TRBD2 (7 bases). Looked up from germline, CDR1 is MNHEY and CDR2 is SVGAGI. The CDR3 is 15 residues long. Trimming removed 2 bases from V and 11 bases from J, with 21 bases in between. CDR3 sequence reads: CASSYKGEGGNEQYF. The CDR3 DNA reads as TGTGCCAGCAGTTACAAGGGGGAGGGGGGGAATGAGCAGTACTTC.

This clonotype was seen a handful of times. CDR3 loop: CASSPMAGAYEQYF. CDR3 nucleotide sequence: TGTGCCAGCAGCCCGATGGCAGGCGCCTACGAGCAGTACTTC. This chain connects TRBV27 to TRBJ2-7, with D uncertain. The V end was cut by 6 bases, the J end by 2 bases, with 14 bases between. Germline lookup yields CDR1 MNHEY and CDR2 SMNVEV (reference sequence). The CDR3 consists of 14 residues.